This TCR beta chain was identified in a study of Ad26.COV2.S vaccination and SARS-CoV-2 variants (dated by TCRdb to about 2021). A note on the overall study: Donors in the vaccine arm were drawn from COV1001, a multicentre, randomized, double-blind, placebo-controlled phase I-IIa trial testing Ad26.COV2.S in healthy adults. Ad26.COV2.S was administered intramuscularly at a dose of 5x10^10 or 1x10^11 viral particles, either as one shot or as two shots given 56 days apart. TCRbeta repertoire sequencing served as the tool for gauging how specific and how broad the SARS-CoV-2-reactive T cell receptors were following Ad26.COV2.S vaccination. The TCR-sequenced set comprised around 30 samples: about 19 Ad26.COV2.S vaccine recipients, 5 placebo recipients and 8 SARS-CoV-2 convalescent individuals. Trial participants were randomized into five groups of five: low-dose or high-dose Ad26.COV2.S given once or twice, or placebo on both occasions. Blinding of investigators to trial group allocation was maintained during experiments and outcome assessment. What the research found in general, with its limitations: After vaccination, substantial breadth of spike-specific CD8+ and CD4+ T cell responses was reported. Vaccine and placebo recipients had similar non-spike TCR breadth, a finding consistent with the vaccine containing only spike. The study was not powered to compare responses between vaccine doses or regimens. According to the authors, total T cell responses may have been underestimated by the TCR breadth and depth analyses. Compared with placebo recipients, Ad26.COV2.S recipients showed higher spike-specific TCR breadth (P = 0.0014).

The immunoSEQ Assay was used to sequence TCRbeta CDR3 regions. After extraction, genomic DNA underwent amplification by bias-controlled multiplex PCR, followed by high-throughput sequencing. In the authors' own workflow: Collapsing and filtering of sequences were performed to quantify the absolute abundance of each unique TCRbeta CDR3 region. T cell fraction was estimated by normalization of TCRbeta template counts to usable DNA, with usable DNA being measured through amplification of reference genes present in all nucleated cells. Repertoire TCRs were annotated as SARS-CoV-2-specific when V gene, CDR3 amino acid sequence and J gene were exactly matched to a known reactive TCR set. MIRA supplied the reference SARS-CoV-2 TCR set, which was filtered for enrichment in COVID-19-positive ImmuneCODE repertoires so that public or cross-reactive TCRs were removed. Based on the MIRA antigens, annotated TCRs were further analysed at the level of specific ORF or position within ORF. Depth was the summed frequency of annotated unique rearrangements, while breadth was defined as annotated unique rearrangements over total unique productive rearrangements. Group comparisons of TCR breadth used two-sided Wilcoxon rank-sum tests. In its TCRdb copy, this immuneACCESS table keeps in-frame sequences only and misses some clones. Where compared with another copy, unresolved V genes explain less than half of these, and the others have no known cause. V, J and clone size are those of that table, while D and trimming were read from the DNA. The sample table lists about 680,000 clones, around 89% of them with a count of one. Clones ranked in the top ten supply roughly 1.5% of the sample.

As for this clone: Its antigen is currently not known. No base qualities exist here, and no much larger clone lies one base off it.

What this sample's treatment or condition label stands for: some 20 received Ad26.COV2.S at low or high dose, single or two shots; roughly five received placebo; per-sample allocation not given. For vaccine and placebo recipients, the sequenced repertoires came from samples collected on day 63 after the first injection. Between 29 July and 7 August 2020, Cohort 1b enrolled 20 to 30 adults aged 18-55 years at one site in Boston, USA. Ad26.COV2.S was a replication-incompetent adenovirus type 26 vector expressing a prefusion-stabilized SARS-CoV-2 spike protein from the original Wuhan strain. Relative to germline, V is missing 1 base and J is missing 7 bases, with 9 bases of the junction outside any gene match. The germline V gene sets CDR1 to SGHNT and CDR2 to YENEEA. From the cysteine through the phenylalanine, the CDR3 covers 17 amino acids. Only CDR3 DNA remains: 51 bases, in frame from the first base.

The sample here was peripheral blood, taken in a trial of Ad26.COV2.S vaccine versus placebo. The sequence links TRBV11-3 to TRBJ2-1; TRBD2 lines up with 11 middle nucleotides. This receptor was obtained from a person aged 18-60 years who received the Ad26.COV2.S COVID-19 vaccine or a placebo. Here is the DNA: TGTGCCAGCAGCTTAGCTGGTAGCGGGAGGGCGGAGAATGAGCAGTTCTTC. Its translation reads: CASSLAGSGRAENEQFF. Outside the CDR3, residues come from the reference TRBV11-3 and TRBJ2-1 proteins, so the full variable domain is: EAGVVQSPRYKIIEKKQPVAFWCNPISGHNTLYWYLQNLGQGPELLIRYENEEAVDDSQLPKDRFSAERLKGVDSTLKIQPAELGDSAVYLCASSLAGSGRAENEQFFGPGTRLTVL.